This is a list of T cell receptor beta chains from one sample in a study of T cell responses to AZD1222 COVID-19 vaccine. Data came from immunoSEQ multiplex PCR; TCRdb stores just in-frame clones and leaves some out. The sample lists roughly 120,000 clones, around 88% occurring once. This sample comprised peripheral blood, obtained on day 0 of AZD1222 vaccination. All receptors derive from an adult in good health. The conserved cysteine and the conserved F or W are not part of the CDR3 here. Fields, in order: CDR3 length, clone size, J gene, V gene, CDR3 protein. Expanded clones get a size class; other rows say once, few or many, or leave the size out.

length: 14; size: .; J: TRBJ1-2; V: TRBV4-1; CDR3: ASSGEDPGGDYGYT
length: 12; size: .; J: TRBJ2-1; V: TRBV27; CDR3: ASSLTGMVYEQF
length: 17; size: .; J: TRBJ1-6; V: TRBV7-2; CDR3: ASSLLAGVTGTADSPLH
length: 12; size: once; J: TRBJ1-4; V: TRBV7-6; CDR3: ASSPQGRGEKLF
length: 15; size: .; J: TRBJ2-4; V: TRBV5-6; CDR3: ASSSRTSGLAKNIQY
length: 9; size: .; J: TRBJ2-5; V: TRBV7-2; CDR3: ASRAEETQY
length: 13; size: medium-sized; J: TRBJ2-2; V: TRBV7-3; CDR3: ASSLNARGTGELF
length: 10; size: .; J: TRBJ1-6; V: TRBV19; CDR3: ATTDRGSPLH
length: 12; size: once; J: TRBJ1-1; V: TRBV13; CDR3: ASSLGHMNTEAF
length: 13; size: .; J: TRBJ1-2; V: TRBV7-8; CDR3: ASSLESGFGYGYT
length: 13; size: once; J: TRBJ2-5; V: TRBV5-5; CDR3: ASSLTGTPQETQY
length: 11; size: .; J: TRBJ2-1; V: TRBV24-1; CDR3: AVSRDLYNEQF
length: 16; size: .; J: TRBJ1-5; V: TRBV7-9; CDR3: ASSPGTGGIVHNQPQH
length: 13; size: .; J: TRBJ2-6; V: TRBV18; CDR3: ASSQQGSGANVLT
length: 12; size: few; J: TRBJ1-5; V: TRBV6-5; CDR3: ASRLQGSNQPQH
length: 13; size: .; J: TRBJ2-7; V: TRBV7-2; CDR3: ASSLVVGETYEQY
length: 13; size: few; J: TRBJ1-3; V: TRBV3-1/TRBV3-2; CDR3: ASSRTGSSGNTIY
length: 14; size: few; J: TRBJ2-1; V: TRBV2; CDR3: ASSEPETGVINEQF
length: 10; size: .; J: TRBJ2-7; V: TRBV27; CDR3: ASSADSYEQY
length: 11; size: .; J: TRBJ1-4; V: TRBV11-1; CDR3: ASSLRIGEKLF
length: 12; size: .; J: TRBJ1-2; V: TRBV6-5; CDR3: ASSYNAGLYGYT
length: 11; size: once; J: TRBJ1-5; V: TRBV23-1; CDR3: ASSQVINQPQH
length: 12; size: .; J: TRBJ1-2; V: TRBV29-1; CDR3: SVDPDRAGYGYT
length: 15; size: .; J: TRBJ2-5; V: TRBV3-1/TRBV3-2; CDR3: ASSQDTAGGYGETQY
length: 15; size: .; J: TRBJ2-3; V: TRBV4-1; CDR3: ASSPLGLMVPTDTQY
length: 13; size: .; J: TRBJ1-1; V: TRBV28; CDR3: ASSRDRRSGTIAF
length: 11; size: .; J: TRBJ1-1; V: TRBV6-5; CDR3: ASSSEGLIEAF
length: 11; size: .; J: TRBJ1-2; V: TRBV10-1; CDR3: ASSEDRAYGYT
length: 11; size: once; J: TRBJ1-5; V: TRBV10-2; CDR3: ASSEQGGQPQH
length: 10; size: .; J: TRBJ1-2; V: TRBV28; CDR3: ASSLRLHGYT
length: 13; size: .; J: TRBJ2-1; V: TRBV5-1; CDR3: ASSLFSISDNEQF
length: 12; size: once; J: TRBJ1-1; V: TRBV19; CDR3: ASNLGLDNTEAF
length: 15; size: .; J: TRBJ1-4; V: TRBV7-2; CDR3: ASSLARLGATNEKLF
length: 12; size: .; J: TRBJ1-2; V: TRBV28; CDR3: ASSFGTAANGYT
length: 10; size: .; J: TRBJ2-5; V: TRBV19; CDR3: ASSIPEETQY